The entry below describes one T cell receptor beta chain. Measured with immunoSEQ multiplex PCR; TCRdb has only the in-frame clones, and not every one. This sample yields roughly 100,000 clones, of which about 86% are seen a single time; around two fifths belongs to the top ten. The source of the sample is a study of blood T cell repertoires in COVID-19. Study-wide context: From T cells, B-cell-depleted T cells, or PBMCs came the material, which was cDNA or gDNA.

V dropped 2 bases and J dropped 3 bases, with 16 bases sitting between them. Germline CDR1 and CDR2: KGHSH and LQKENI. The CDR3 loop spans 16 amino acids. The chain carries TRBV18 and TRBJ1-1; D is undetermined. The sample consisted of peripheral blood. This sequence originates from a man older than 75 with acute or convalescent COVID-19. The DNA of the CDR3 is TGTGCCAGCTCACCAAATTTAGGCAGGCAGGACACTGAAGCTTTCTTT. The encoded protein is CASSPNLGRQDTEAFF.